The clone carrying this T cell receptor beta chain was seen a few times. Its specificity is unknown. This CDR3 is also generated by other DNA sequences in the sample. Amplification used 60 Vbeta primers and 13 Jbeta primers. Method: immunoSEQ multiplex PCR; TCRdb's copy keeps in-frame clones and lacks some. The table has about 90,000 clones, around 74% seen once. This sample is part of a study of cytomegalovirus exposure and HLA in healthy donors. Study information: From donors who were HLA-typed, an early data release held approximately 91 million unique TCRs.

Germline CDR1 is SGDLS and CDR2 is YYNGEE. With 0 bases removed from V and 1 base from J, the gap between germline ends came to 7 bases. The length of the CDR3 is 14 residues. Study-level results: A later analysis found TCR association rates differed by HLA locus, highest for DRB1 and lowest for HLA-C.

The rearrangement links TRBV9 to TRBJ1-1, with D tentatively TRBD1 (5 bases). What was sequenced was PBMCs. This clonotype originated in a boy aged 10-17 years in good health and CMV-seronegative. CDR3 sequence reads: CASSVGGQNTEAFF. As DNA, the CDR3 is TGTGCCAGCAGCGTAGGAGGACAGAACACTGAAGCTTTCTTT.